The following is a T cell receptor (beta chain) sequence with its context. As yet, its antigen is unknown. The CDR3 covers 13 residues. Trimming took off 5 bases at V and 1 base at J, with 8 bases between the two ends. Germline CDR1 is MNHNS and CDR2 is SASEGT. Assay: immunoSEQ multiplex PCR; the TCRdb copy retains only in-frame clones and omits some. The sample has about 130,000 clones, just over 90% seen once. This sample was taken from a study of graft-versus-host responses after intestinal transplantation. Whole-study context: Multivisceral, liver-intestinal, or isolated intestinal transplants were performed in recipients. Following induction with anti-thymocyte globulin, all recipients were given tacrolimus and steroids for roughly three years.

General study points: Some GvH clones appeared in ileal mucosa or blood before recipient bone marrow. Declines in HvG clones occurring early post-transplant were associated with peak circulating GvH clone levels.

This rearrangement joins TRBV6-1 to TRBJ1-1, with no clear D. The origin of this receptor is a human donor who received an intestinal transplant. The specimen was unstimulated CD4+ T cells sorted from spleen or lymph node cells, collected before intestinal transplant. CDR3 residues: CASSYGRNTEAFF. The DNA of the CDR3 is TGTGCCAGCAGTTATGGCAGGAACACTGAAGCTTTCTTT.